This T cell receptor beta chain stems from a study of technical replicates of blood from a few donors. Deletions cut 0 bases from V and 2 bases from J, with 9 bases between. CDR3 size: 14 residues. Here immunoSEQ multiplex PCR was the method, and the copy in TCRdb shows in-frame clones only, minus some. The data contain some 87,000 clones, approximately 91% of them singletons. What was sequenced was T cells isolated from PBMCs. The chain is built from TRBV5-3 and TRBJ2-7; a possible D gene is TRBD2 (5 bases). TRBV5-3 is an ORF; its function is uncertain. The clonotype was recovered from a human donor in good health. The CDR3 spells CARSLAADPYEQYF. CDR3 in DNA: TGTGCCAGAAGCTTGGCAGCGGACCCCTACGAGCAGTACTTC.